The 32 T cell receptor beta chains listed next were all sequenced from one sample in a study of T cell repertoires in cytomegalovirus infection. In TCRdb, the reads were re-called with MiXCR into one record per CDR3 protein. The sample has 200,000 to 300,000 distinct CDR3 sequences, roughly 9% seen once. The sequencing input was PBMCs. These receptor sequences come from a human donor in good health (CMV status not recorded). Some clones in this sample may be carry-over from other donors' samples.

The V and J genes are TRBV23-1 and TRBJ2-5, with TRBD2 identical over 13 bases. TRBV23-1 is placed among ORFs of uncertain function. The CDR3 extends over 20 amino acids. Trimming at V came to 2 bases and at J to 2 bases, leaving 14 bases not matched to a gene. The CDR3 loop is CASSQRELAGGLGGQETQYF. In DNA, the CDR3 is TGCGCCAGCAGTCAAAGGGAACTAGCGGGAGGGCTTGGTGGACAAGAGACCCAGTACTTC.

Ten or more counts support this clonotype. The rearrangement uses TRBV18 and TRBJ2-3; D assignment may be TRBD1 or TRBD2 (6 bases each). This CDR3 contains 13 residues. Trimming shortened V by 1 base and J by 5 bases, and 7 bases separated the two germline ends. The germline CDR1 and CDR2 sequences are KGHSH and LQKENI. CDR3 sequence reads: CASSPQGGDTQYF. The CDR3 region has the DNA TGTGCCAGCTCACCACAGGGGGGAGATACGCAGTATTTT.

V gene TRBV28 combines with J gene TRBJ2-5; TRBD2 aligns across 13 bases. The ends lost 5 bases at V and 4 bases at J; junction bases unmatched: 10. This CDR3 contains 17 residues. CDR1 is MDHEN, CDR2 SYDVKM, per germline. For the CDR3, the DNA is TGTGCCAGCAGTCCACTAGCGGGGGGGCTGAAAATAGAGACCCAGTACTTC. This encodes CASSPLAGGLKIETQYF.

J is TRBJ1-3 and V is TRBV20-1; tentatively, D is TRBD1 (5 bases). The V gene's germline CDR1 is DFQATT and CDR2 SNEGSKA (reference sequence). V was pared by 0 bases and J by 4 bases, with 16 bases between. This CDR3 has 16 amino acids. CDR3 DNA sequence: TGCAGTGCTAGAGATTCGGTAAGGGACTCCGGAAACACCATATATTTT. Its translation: CSARDSVRDSGNTIYF.

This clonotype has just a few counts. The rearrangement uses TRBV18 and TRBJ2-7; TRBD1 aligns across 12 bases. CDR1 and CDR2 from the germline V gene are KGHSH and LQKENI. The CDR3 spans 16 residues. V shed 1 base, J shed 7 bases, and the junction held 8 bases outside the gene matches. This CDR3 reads CASSPLGTGGGREQYF. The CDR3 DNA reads TGTGCCAGCTCACCACTCGGGACAGGGGGCGGGAGAGAGCAGTACTTC.

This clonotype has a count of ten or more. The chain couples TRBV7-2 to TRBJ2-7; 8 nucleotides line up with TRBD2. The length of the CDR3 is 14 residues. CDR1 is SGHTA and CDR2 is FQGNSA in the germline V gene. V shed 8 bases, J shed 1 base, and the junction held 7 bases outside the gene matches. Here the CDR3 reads CASLPGGSSYEQYF. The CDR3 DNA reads TGTGCCAGCCTACCGGGGGGGTCTTCCTACGAGCAGTACTTC.

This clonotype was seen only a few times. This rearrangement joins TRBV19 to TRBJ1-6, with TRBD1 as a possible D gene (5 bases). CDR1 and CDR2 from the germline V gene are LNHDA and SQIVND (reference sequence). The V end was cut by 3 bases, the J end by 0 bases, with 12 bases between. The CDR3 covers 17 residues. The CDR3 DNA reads TGTGCCAGTAGTATCGCCCCAGGGAGCTCCTATAATTCACCCCTCCACTTT. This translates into CASSIAPGSSYNSPLHF.

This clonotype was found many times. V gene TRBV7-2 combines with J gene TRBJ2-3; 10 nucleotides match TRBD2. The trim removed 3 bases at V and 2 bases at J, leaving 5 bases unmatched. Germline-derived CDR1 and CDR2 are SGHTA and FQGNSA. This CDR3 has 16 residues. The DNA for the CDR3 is TGTGCCAGCAGCTTCCGACTAGCGGGCGACACAGATACGCAGTATTTT. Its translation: CASSFRLAGDTDTQYF. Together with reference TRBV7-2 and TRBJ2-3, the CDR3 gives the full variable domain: GAGVSQSPSNKVTEKGKDVELRCDPISGHTALYWYRQSLGQGLEFLIYFQGNSAPDKSGLPSDRFSAERTGGSVSTLTIQRTQQEDSAVYLCASSFRLAGDTDTQYFGPGTRLTVL.

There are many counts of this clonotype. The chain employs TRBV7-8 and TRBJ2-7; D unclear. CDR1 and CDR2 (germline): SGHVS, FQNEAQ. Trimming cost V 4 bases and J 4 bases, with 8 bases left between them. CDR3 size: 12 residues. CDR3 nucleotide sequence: TGTGCCAGCAGCTCCTCGTGGTACGAGCAGTACTTC. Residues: CASSSSWYEQYF.

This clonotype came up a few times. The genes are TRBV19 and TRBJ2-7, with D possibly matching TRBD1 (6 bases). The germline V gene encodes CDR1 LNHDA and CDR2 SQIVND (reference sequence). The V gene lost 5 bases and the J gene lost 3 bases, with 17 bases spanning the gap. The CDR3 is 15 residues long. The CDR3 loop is CASSATGTPNYEQYF. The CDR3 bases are TGTGCCAGTAGTGCCACCGGGACACCGAACTACGAGCAGTACTTC.

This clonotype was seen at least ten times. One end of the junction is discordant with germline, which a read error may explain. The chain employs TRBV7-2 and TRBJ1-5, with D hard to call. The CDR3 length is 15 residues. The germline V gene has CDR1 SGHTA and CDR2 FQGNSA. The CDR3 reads CASTLGRGSNQPQHF. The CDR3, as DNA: TGTGCCAGCACCTTAGGACGCGGCTCCAATCAGCCCCAGCATTTT.

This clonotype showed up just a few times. The CDR3 reads CASIRGGGTEAFF. The CDR3 bases are TGTGCCAGCATAAGGGGAGGGGGCACTGAAGCTTTCTTT. V usage is TRBV6-2 or TRBV6-3 and J usage is TRBJ1-1, with D perhaps matching TRBD1 (6 bases). This CDR3 is built from 13 residues. CDR1 and CDR2 (germline): MNHEY, SVGEGT. V lost 7 bases, J lost 4 bases, and 13 bases lay in between.

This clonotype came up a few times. Here the CDR3 reads CASSLWVWQGSQPQHF. CDR3 bases: TGTGCCAGCAGTTTATGGGTGTGGCAGGGAAGTCAGCCCCAGCATTTT. The chain links TRBV28 to TRBJ1-5, with D possibly matching TRBD1 (5 bases). This CDR3 spans 16 amino acids. Germline assignment: CDR1 MDHEN and CDR2 SYDVKM. The V gene lost 0 bases and the J gene lost 6 bases, with 15 bases spanning the gap.

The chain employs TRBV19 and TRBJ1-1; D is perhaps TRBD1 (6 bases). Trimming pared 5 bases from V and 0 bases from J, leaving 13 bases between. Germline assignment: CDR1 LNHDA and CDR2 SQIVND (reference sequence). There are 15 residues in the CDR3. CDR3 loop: CASSPPGQLNTEAFF. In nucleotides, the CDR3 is TGTGCCAGTAGTCCCCCGGGACAATTGAACACTGAAGCTTTCTTT.

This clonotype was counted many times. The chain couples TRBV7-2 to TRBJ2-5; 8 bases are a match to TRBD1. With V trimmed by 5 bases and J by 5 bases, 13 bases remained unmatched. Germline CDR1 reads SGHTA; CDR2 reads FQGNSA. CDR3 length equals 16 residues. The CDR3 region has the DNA TGTGCCAGCAGCCTACGAAGGACAGGGCTCGGGGAGACCCAGTACTTC. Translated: CASSLRRTGLGETQYF.

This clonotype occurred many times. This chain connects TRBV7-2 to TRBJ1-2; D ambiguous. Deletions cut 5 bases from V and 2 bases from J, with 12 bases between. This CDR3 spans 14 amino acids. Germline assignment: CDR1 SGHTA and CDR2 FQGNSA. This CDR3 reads CASSPRQANYGYTF. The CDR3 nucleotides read TGTGCCAGCAGCCCCCGGCAGGCCAACTATGGCTACACCTTC. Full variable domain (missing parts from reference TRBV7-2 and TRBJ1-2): GAGVSQSPSNKVTEKGKDVELRCDPISGHTALYWYRQSLGQGLEFLIYFQGNSAPDKSGLPSDRFSAERTGGSVSTLTIQRTQQEDSAVYLCASSPRQANYGYTFGSGTRLTVV.

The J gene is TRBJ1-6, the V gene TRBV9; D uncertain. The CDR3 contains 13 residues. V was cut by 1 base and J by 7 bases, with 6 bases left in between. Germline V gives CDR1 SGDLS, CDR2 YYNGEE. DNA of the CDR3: TGTGCCAGCAGCGTAACTGAAAATTCACCCCTCCACTTT. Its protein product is CASSVTENSPLHF.

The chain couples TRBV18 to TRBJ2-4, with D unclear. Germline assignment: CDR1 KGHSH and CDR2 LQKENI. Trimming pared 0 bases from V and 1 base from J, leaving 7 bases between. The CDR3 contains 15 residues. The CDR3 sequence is CASSPPQQAKNIQYF. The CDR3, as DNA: TGTGCCAGCTCACCACCGCAGCAGGCCAAAAACATTCAGTACTTC.

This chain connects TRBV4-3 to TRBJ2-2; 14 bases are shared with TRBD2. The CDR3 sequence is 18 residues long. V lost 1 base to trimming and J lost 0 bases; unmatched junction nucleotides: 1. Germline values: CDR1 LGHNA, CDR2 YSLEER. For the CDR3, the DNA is TGCGCCAGCAGCCAAGGACTAGCGGGGGGGACGAACACCGGGGAGCTGTTTTTT. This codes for CASSQGLAGGTNTGELFF.

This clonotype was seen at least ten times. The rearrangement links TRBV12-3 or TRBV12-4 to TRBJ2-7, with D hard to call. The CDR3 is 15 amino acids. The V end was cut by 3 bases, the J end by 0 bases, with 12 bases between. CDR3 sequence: CASSLGPRSSYEQYF. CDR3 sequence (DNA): TGTGCCAGCAGTTTGGGCCCAAGGAGCTCCTACGAGCAGTACTTC.

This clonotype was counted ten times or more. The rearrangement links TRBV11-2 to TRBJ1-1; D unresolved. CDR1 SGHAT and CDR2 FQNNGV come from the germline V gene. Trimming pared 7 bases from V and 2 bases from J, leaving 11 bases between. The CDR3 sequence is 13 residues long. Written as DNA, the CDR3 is TGTGCCAGCACCCCTTTCAGAAACACTGAAGCTTTCTTT. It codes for CASTPFRNTEAFF.

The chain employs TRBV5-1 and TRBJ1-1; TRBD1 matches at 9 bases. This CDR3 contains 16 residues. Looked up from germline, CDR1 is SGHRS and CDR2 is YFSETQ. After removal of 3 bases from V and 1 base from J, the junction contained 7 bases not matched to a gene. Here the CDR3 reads CASSSLDRGQNTEAFF. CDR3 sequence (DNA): TGCGCCAGCAGCTCACTGGACAGGGGACAGAACACTGAAGCTTTCTTT.

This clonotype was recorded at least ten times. CDR3 in amino acids: CASSLPRRKGQETQYF. The DNA of the CDR3 is TGTGCCAGCAGCTTACCGAGACGGAAGGGACAAGAGACCCAGTACTTC. This chain connects TRBV7-2 to TRBJ2-5; D ambiguous. The CDR3 contains 16 residues. Germline V gene lookup returns CDR1 SGHTA and CDR2 FQGNSA. Trimming shortened V by 2 bases and J by 2 bases, and 15 bases separated the two germline ends.

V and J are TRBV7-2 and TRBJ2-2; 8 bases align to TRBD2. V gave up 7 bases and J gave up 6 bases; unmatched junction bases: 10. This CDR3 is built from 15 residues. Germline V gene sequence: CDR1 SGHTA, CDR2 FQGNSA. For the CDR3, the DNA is TGTGCCAGCACCATTACGTCGGGGGGGCCCGGGGAGCTGTTTTTT. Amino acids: CASTITSGGPGELFF.

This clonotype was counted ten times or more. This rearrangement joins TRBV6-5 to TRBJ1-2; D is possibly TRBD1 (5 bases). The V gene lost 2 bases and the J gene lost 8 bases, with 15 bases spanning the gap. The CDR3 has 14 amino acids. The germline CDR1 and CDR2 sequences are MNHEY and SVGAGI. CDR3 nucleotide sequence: TGTGCCAGCAGTTACCTCGGCAGGGAGGACGGCTACACCTTC. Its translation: CASSYLGREDGYTF.

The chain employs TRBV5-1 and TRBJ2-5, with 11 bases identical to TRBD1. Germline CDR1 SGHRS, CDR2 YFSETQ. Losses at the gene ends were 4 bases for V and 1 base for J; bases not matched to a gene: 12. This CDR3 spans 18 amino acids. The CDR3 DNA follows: TGCGCCAGCAGCCTTTCGATCCGGGACAGGGGGGTCCAAGAGACCCAGTACTTC. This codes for CASSLSIRDRGVQETQYF.

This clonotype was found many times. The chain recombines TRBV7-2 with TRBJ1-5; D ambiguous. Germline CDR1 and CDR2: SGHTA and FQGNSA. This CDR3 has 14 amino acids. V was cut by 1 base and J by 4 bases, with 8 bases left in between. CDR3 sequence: CASSLGPGNQPQHF. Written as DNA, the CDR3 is TGTGCCAGCAGCTTAGGGCCGGGAAATCAGCCCCAGCATTTT.

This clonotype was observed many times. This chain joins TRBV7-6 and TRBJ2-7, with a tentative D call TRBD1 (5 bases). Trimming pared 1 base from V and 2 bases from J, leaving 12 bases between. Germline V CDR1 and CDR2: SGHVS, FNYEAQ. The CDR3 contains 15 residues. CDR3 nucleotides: TGTGCCAGCAGCTTAGGCGCAGGGTCCCCCTACGAGCAGTACTTC. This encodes CASSLGAGSPYEQYF.

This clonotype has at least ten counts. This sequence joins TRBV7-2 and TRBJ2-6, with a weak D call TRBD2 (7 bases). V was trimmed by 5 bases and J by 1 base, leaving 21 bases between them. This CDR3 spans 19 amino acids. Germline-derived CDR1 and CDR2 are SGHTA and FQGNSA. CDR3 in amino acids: CASSRLGDGGPSGANVLTF. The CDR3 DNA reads TGTGCCAGCAGCCGACTGGGCGACGGGGGGCCTTCTGGGGCCAACGTCCTGACTTTC.

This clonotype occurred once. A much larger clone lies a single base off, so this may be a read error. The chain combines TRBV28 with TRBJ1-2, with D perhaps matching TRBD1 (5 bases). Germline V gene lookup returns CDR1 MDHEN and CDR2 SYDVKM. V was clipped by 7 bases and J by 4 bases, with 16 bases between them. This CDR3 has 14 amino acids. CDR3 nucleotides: TGTGCCAGCACCTCTCAGGGAAGACTCTATGGCTACACCTTC. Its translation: CASTSQGRLYGYTF.

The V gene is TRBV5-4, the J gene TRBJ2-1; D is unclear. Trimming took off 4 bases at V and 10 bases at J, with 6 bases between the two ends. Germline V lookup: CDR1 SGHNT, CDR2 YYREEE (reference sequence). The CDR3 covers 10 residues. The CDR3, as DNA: TGTGCCAGCAGCGCCCAGGAGCAGTTCTTC. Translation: CASSAQEQFF.

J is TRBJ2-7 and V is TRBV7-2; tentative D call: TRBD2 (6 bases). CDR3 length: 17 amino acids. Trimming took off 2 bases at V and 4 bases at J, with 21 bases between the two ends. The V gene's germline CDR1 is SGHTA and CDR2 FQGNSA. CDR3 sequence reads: CASSLNRDFLVEYEQYF. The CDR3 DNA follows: TGTGCCAGCAGCTTAAACCGGGACTTCCTAGTTGAGTACGAGCAGTACTTC. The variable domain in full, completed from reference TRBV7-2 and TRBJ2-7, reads GAGVSQSPSNKVTEKGKDVELRCDPISGHTALYWYRQSLGQGLEFLIYFQGNSAPDKSGLPSDRFSAERTGGSVSTLTIQRTQQEDSAVYLCASSLNRDFLVEYEQYFGPGTRLTVT.